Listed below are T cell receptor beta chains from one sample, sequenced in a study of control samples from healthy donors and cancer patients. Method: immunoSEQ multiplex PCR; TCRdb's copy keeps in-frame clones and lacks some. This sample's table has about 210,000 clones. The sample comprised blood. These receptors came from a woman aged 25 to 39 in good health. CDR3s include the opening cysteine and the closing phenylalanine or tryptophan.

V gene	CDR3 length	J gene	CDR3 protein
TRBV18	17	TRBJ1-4	CASSPRGGGGANEKLFF
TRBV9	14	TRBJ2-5	CASSARGNQETQYF
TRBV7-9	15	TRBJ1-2	CASSNTIGPEYGYTF
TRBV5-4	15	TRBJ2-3	CASSLQRGGTDTQYF
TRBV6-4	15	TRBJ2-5	CASSTQGRGGETQYF
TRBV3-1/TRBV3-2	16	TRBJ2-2	CASSSAQGAWTGELFF
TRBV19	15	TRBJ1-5	CASSGTGYSNQPQHF
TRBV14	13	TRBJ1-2	CASSRNPGYGYTF
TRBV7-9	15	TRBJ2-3	CASSYGGEPTDTQYF
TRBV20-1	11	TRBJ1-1	CSAVQGNEAFF
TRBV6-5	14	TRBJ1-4	CASSYSWPTGVRFF
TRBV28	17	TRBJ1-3	CASSRRLRQGRGNTIYF
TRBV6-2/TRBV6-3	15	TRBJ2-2	CASSNEGGWTGELFF
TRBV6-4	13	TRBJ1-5	CASSPQGNQPQHF